The entry that follows covers one T cell receptor beta chain sequence. The sample is drawn from a study of control samples from healthy donors and cancer patients. The CDR3 runs 17 residues. Germline CDR1 reads SGHVS; CDR2 reads FQNEAQ. Trimming cost V 5 bases and J 5 bases; bases outside gene matches: 10. Libraries were prepared by immunoSEQ multiplex PCR; TCRdb keeps only in-frame clonotypes and omits some of them. Here the sample spans about 60,000 clones, about 92% being singletons. Sequencing used PBMCs. This rearrangement joins TRBV7-8 to TRBJ2-2; 11 nucleotides match TRBD1. The sequence derives from a man aged 35-49 years with colorectal cancer. The CDR3 spells CASSIPPGQGDTGELFF. Written as DNA, the CDR3 is TGTGCCAGCAGCATTCCACCGGGACAGGGGGATACCGGGGAGCTGTTTTTT.